Included here is one TCR beta chain sequence, with context. The CDR3 is 16 amino acids. Germline-derived CDR1 and CDR2 are GTSNPN and SVGIG (reference sequence). V was trimmed by 0 bases and J by 4 bases, leaving 18 bases between them. The sample is drawn from a study of blood T cell repertoires in COVID-19. The assay was immunoSEQ multiplex PCR, and TCRdb's table has in-frame clones only and misses some. The sample has under 170,000 clones, approximately 86% seen once. The TCR was taken from a man between 65 and 79 years old with acute or convalescent COVID-19. The rearrangement uses TRBV30 and TRBJ2-5; TRBD2 is a possible D gene (6 bases). Sequenced sample: peripheral blood. CDR3 sequence (DNA): TGTGCCTGGAGTGTGTGGGGCAGGGAGGACGGAGAGACCCAGTACTTC. It codes for CAWSVWGREDGETQYF.